Relative to its sample, the clone carrying this T cell receptor (beta chain) is large. The data derive from a study of blood T cell repertoires in COVID-19. Overall study context: The study drew acute and convalescent COVID-19 samples from the United States, Italy and Spain.

The germline V gene encodes CDR1 SGHKS and CDR2 YYEKEE (reference sequence). Between the trimmed V and J ends, which lost 0 bases and 3 bases, there was a span of 12 bases. This CDR3 has 16 amino acids. TCRdb keeps only in-frame clones here, not all; method: immunoSEQ multiplex PCR. This sample has roughly 25,000 clones, with under 90% found just once. Sequencing was done on a sample of peripheral blood. The clonotype comes from a human donor in a cohort sampled during active COVID-19. The chain recombines TRBV5-5 with TRBJ2-2; D possibly corresponds to TRBD1 (6 bases). CDR3 sequence (DNA): TGTGCCAGCAGCTTGGAGGCAGGGGCCTACACCGGGGAGCTGTTTTTT. Amino acids: CASSLEAGAYTGELFF.